This T cell receptor beta chain was identified in a study of regulatory T cells in long-lasting Graves disease. Study context: Persistent cases took antithyroid drugs over 5 years and stayed TSH receptor antibody positive. Whole-study results and caveats: Persistent patients shared more public clonotypes (roughly 2,500) than new patients (approximately 900). Possibly, too few samples lowered accuracy. Newly diagnosed Graves' patients had higher TCR diversity than persistent ones.

To make TCR beta libraries, researchers used iRepertoire HTBI primers and Arm-PCR of CDR3 regions. TCRdb passed the multiplex PCR reads through MiXCR, listing each CDR3 protein once. The table includes some 280,000 distinct CDR3 sequences, around 21% detected once. This clonotype was found a few times. Its specificity is unknown. Time point described: persistent/refractory GD, antithyroid drugs over 5 years with positive TRAb. PBMCs were the source of the RNA used for TCR sequencing. The source material was peripheral blood mononuclear cells (PBMCs), sampled when the disease was refractory, from a patient treated with antithyroid drugs. The TCR sequence derives from a female donor with Graves disease.

The CDR3 nucleotides are TGTGCCAGCTCCTCAGCGGGCGGGTGGGGCTATGGCTACACCTTC. The encoded protein is CASSSAGGWGYGYTF. The chain carries TRBV28 and TRBJ1-2; D uncertain. The CDR3 has 15 residues. Germline assignment: CDR1 MDHEN and CDR2 SYDVKM. The V and J ends lost 8 bases and 4 bases respectively, with 20 bases between them.